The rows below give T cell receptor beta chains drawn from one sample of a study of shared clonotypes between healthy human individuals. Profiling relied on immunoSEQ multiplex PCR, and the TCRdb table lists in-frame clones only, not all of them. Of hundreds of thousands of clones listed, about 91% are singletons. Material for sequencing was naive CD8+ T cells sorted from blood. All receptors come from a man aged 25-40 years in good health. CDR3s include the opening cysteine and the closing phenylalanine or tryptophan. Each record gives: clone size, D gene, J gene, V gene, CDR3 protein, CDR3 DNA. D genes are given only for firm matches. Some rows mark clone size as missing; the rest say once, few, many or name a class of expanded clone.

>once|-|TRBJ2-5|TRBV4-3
CASSQDGPVAVGETQYF
TGCGCCAGCAGCCAAGATGGCCCGGTAGCGGTTGGGGAGACCCAGTACTTC
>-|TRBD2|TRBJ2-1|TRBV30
CAWRPPEMGGYDNEQFF
TGTGCCTGGAGGCCCCCCGAGATGGGGGGGTACGACAATGAGCAGTTCTTC
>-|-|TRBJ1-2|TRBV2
CASSGRVYYGYTF
TGTGCCAGCAGTGGACGGGTTTACTATGGCTACACCTTC
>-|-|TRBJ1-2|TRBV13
CASSHGTGGIYGYTF
TGTGCCAGCAGCCATGGGACCGGGGGAATCTATGGCTACACCTTC
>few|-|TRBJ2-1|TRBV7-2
CASTLHLAAYNEQFF
TGTGCCAGCACACTCCACTTAGCGGCCTACAATGAGCAGTTCTTC
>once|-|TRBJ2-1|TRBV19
CASSISSDGFNEQFF
TGTGCCAGTAGTATTAGTAGCGACGGCTTCAATGAGCAGTTCTTC
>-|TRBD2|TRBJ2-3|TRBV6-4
CASSDGGRATDTQYF
TGTGCCAGCAGTGACGGGGGGAGGGCCACAGATACGCAGTATTTT
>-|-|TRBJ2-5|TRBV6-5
CASTADFQETQYF
TGTGCCAGCACCGCGGACTTTCAAGAGACCCAGTACTTC
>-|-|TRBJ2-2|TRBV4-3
CASSQVRPPNTGELFF
TGCGCCAGCAGCCAAGTTAGGCCTCCGAACACCGGGGAGCTGTTTTTT
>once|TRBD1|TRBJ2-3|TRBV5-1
CASSLVRGLITDTQYF
TGCGCCAGCAGCTTGGTGAGGGGGCTCATCACAGATACGCAGTATTTT
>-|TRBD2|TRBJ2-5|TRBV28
CASSYTSGRLETQYF
TGTGCCAGCAGTTATACTAGCGGGAGGTTGGAGACCCAGTACTTC
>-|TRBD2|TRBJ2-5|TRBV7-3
CASSDRLAGGFPGETQYF
TGTGCCAGCAGCGACCGACTAGCGGGAGGATTCCCGGGAGAGACCCAGTACTTC
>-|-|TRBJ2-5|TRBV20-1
CSAKAETQYF
TGCAGTGCTAAAGCAGAGACCCAGTACTTC
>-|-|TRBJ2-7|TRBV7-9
CASSSPESDLGEQYF
TGTGCCAGCAGCAGCCCCGAGAGCGATTTGGGCGAGCAGTACTTC
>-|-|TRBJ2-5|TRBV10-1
CASSETKFGTQYF
TGCGCCAGCAGTGAAACGAAGTTCGGGACCCAGTACTTC
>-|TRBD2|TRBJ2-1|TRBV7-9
CASSSGTSGYNEQFF
TGTGCCAGCAGCTCTGGGACTAGCGGGTACAATGAGCAGTTCTTC
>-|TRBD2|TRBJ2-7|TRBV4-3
CASSQDLAVGLREWISYEQYF
TGCGCCAGCAGCCAAGATCTGGCCGTAGGGTTGCGGGAGTGGATAAGCTACGAGCAGTACTTC
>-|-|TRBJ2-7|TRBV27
CASGLRLPYEQYF
TGTGCCAGCGGGCTTCGGCTACCCTACGAGCAGTACTTC
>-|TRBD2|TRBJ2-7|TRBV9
CASSARTSGSYEQYF
TGTGCCAGCAGCGCGAGGACTAGCGGGAGTTACGAGCAGTACTTC
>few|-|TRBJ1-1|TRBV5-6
CASSLFGAEAFF
TGTGCCAGCAGCTTGTTCGGGGCTGAAGCTTTCTTT
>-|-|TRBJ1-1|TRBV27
CASKQLDSIGHEAFF
TGTGCCAGCAAACAATTGGACAGCATTGGGCACGAAGCTTTCTTT
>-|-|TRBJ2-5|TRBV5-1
CASSFDQGETQYF
TGCGCCAGCAGCTTCGACCAGGGCGAGACCCAGTACTTC
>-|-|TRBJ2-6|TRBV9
CASSSPTGSIGANVLTF
TGTGCCAGCAGCAGCCCCACAGGGTCGATCGGGGCCAACGTCCTGACTTTC
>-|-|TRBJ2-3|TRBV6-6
CASSSWEVAEDTQYF
TGTGCCAGCAGTTCCTGGGAGGTAGCAGAAGATACGCAGTATTTT